The text below deals with one TCR beta chain. Assay: immunoSEQ multiplex PCR; the TCRdb copy retains only in-frame clones and omits some. The data show tens of thousands of clones, about 85% seen once. Sample time point: peripheral blood 6 weeks after treatment start. This sample is part of a study of PD-L1 blockade in urothelial cancer. Looking at the study overall: Blood gave a median around 150,000 T cells.

CDR1 and CDR2 (germline): MGHDK, SYGVNS. V was clipped by 5 bases and J by 1 base, with 8 bases between them. This CDR3 comprises 13 residues. This receptor was taken from a man in his fifties with urothelial cancer. The rearrangement uses TRBV25-1 and TRBJ2-5, with no clear D. Specimen: PBMCs, collected around atezolizumab (anti-PD-L1) treatment. DNA of the CDR3: TGTGCCAGCAGTCATCACTCCCAAGAGACCCAGTACTTC. Protein: CASSHHSQETQYF.